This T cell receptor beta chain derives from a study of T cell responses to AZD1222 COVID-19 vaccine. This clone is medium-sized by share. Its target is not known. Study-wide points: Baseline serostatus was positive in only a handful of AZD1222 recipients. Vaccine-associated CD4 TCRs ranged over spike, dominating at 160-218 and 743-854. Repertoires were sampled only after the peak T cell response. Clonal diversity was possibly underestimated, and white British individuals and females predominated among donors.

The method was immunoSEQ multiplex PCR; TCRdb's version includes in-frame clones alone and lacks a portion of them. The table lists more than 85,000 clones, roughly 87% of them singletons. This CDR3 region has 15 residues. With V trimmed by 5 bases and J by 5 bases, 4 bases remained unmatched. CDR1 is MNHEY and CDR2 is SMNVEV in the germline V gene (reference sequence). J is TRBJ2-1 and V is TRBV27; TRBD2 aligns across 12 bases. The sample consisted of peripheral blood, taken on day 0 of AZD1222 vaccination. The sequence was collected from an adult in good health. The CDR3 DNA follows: TGTGCCAGCAGTCTAGCGGGAGGGCCAAACAATGAGCAGTTCTTC. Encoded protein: CASSLAGGPNNEQFF.